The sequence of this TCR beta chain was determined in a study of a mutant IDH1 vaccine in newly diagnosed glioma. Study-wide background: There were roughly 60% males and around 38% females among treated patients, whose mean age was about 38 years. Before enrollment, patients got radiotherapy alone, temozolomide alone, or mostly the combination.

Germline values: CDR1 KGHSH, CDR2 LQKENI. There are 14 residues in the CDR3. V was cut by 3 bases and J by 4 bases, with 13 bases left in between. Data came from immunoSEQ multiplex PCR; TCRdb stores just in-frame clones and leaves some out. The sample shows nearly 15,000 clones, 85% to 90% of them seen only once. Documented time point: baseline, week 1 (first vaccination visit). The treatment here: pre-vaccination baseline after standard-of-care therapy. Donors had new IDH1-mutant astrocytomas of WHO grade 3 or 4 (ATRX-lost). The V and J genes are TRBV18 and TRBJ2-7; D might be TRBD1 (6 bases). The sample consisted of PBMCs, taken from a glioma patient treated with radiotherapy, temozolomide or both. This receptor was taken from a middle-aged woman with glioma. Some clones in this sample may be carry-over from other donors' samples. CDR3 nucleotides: TGTGCCAGCTCACCCAGGACAGAGGATTACGAGCAGTACTTC. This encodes CASSPRTEDYEQYF.